The 22 T cell receptor beta chains reported below all come from one sample, sequenced in a study of blood T cell repertoires in COVID-19. Method: immunoSEQ multiplex PCR; TCRdb's copy keeps in-frame clones and lacks some. The sample yields about 140,000 clones, 84% seen once. The sample comprised PBMCs or T cells enriched from blood (not recorded which). Source of these receptors: a woman aged 45-65 years with acute COVID-19.

The V gene is TRBV24-1, the J gene TRBJ2-7, with 13 positions matching TRBD2. CDR1 and CDR2 (germline): KGHDR, SFDVKD. This CDR3 has 16 amino acids. Trimming took 4 bases from V and 2 from J; bases not matched to a gene: 4. CDR3 DNA sequence: TGTGCCACCAGTGACCCCGGGACTAGCGGGGCCTACGAGCAGTACTTC. It translates to CATSDPGTSGAYEQYF.

V and J are TRBV24-1 and TRBJ1-2; 10 positions match TRBD1. Germline V gene lookup returns CDR1 KGHDR and CDR2 SFDVKD. The V gene end was trimmed by 4 bases and the J gene end by 8 bases; junction bases not matched to a gene: 15. This CDR3 region has 17 residues. The CDR3 nucleotides read TGTGCCACCAGTGACTCGGAACGGACAGGGGGATTGGGCGGCTACACCTTC. Translating it yields CATSDSERTGGLGGYTF.

The chain combines TRBV7-8 with TRBJ2-7, with D perhaps TRBD1 (5 bases). This CDR3 region has 16 residues. V was shortened by 2 bases and J by 2 bases, with 16 bases between the two germline ends. CDR1 and CDR2 from the germline V gene are SGHVS and FQNEAQ. CDR3 protein: CASSLLMGQVTYEQYF. CDR3 coding DNA: TGTGCCAGCAGCTTATTAATGGGGCAGGTGACCTACGAGCAGTACTTC.

The chain recombines TRBV19 with TRBJ1-3; 10 positions agree with TRBD1. The CDR3 is 15 residues long. After removal of 4 bases from V and 4 bases from J, the junction contained 4 bases not matched to a gene. Germline loops: CDR1 LNHDA, CDR2 SQIVND (reference sequence). The CDR3 coding sequence is TGTGCCAGTAGTACACAGGACAGGGGGGGAAACACCATATATTTT. Protein product: CASSTQDRGGNTIYF.

This CDR3 is CASSYRDRAPNTEAFF. The DNA of the CDR3 is TGTGCCAGCAGTTACCGGGACAGGGCTCCGAACACTGAAGCTTTCTTT. This chain uses TRBV6-6 with TRBJ1-1, with TRBD1 matching 9 bases. The V and J ends lost 2 bases and 1 base, in that order; junction bases with no gene match: 5. This CDR3 region has 16 residues. Germline CDR1 and CDR2: MNHNY and SVGAGI (reference sequence).

A few counts support this clone. CDR3 coding DNA: TGTGCCAGCAGCTTGGAGCGGCAGAGGTTGGGTTCACCCCTCCACTTT. This translates into CASSLERQRLGSPLHF. The chain combines TRBV5-6 with TRBJ1-6; D unclear. The ends were cut back, 0 bases at V and 9 bases at J, with 16 bases in the middle. CDR3 length equals 16 residues. Germline CDR1 and CDR2: SGHDT and YYEEEE.

The chain carries TRBV28 and TRBJ2-4, with a tentative D call TRBD2 (5 bases). CDR3 length: 15 amino acids. Germline CDR1 MDHEN, CDR2 SYDVKM. The ends were cut back, 2 bases at V and 0 bases at J, with 8 bases in the middle. The CDR3 bases are TGTGCCAGCAGTTTAGGCGGGCAAGCCAAAAACATTCAGTACTTC. Amino acids: CASSLGGQAKNIQYF.

The J gene is TRBJ1-4, the V gene TRBV2; 8 bases map to TRBD1. Trimming cost V 7 bases and J 8 bases; bases outside gene matches: 6. This CDR3 spans 13 amino acids. CDR1 is SNHLY and CDR2 is FYNNEI in the germline V gene. This chain's CDR3 is CASNGQGQEKLFF. DNA for the CDR3: TGTGCCAGCAATGGACAGGGTCAGGAAAAACTGTTTTTT.

The CDR3 region is CASSQDQGFPEAFF. The CDR3 nucleotides are TGCGCCAGCAGCCAGGATCAGGGATTCCCTGAAGCTTTCTTT. The chain employs TRBV4-1 and TRBJ1-1; the D gene is possibly TRBD1 (5 bases). Germline V gene data show CDR1 as MGHRA and CDR2 as YSYEKL. Trimming left V 3 bases short and J 6 bases short, with 14 bases between. The CDR3 totals 14 residues.

This clone was counted a few times. The chain couples TRBV19 to TRBJ2-1; 9 nucleotides match TRBD2. Trimming took 0 bases from V and 5 from J; bases not matched to a gene: 8. The CDR3 extends over 17 amino acids. Germline CDR1 LNHDA, CDR2 SQIVND (reference sequence). DNA for the CDR3: TGTGCCAGTAGTATAGATGGGGGGCTAGCGGGAAACAATGAGCAGTTCTTC. This sequence encodes CASSIDGGLAGNNEQFF.

This clone turned up a few times. The chain has TRBV11-2 and TRBJ1-2; TRBD1 aligns across 7 bases. Germline V CDR1 and CDR2: SGHAT, FQNNGV. This CDR3 comprises 14 residues. Trimming cost V 3 bases and J 3 bases; bases outside gene matches: 4. The CDR3 DNA is TGTGCCAGCAGCTTCGTTCAGGGGGACTATGGCTACACCTTC. Translating it yields CASSFVQGDYGYTF.

V is TRBV21-1 and J is TRBJ2-7; TRBD1 is the table's D call and was not checked against the DNA. TRBV21-1 has pseudogene status. The CDR3 is 16 amino acids. CDR3 in DNA: TGTGCCAGCAGCAAAAGGACCTGGACAGGACCCCACGAGCAGTACTTC. Protein sequence: CASSKRTWTGPHEQYF.

In DNA form, the CDR3 reads TGTGCCAGCAGCTCGGGACTAGCAAGTAGGGGTTATACAGATACGCAGTATTTT. This translates into CASSSGLASRGYTDTQYF. The chain has TRBV5-5 and TRBJ2-3; 9 nucleotides line up with TRBD2. Germline CDR1 SGHKS, CDR2 YYEKEE (reference sequence). V shed 3 bases and J 3 bases; nucleotides not matched to a gene: 14. The CDR3 contains 18 residues.

V is TRBV2 and J is TRBJ1-5; 7 nucleotides match TRBD1. There are 14 residues in the CDR3. V gave up 6 bases and J gave up 2 bases; unmatched junction bases: 4. Germline values: CDR1 SNHLY, CDR2 FYNNEI. CDR3 protein: CASSPGQGNQPQHF. The DNA of the CDR3 is TGTGCCAGCAGCCCTGGACAGGGCAATCAGCCCCAGCATTTT.

V usage is TRBV7-2 and J usage is TRBJ1-4; D is possibly TRBD1 (5 bases). This CDR3 region has 14 residues. Germline assignment: CDR1 SGHTA and CDR2 FQGNSA. Trimming cost V 5 bases and J 5 bases, with 12 bases left between them. The CDR3 DNA reads TGTGCCAGCAGCGAATCAGGGCTCAATGAAAAACTGTTTTTT. It encodes CASSESGLNEKLFF.

The genes are TRBV6-2 or TRBV6-3 and TRBJ2-7, with TRBD2 matching over 11 bases. CDR3 length: 15 amino acids. V was pared by 6 bases and J by 5 bases, with 9 bases of the junction left unmatched. Germline CDR1 reads MNHEY; CDR2 reads SVGEGT. CDR3 sequence: CASSQIAGGINEQYF. The CDR3 DNA follows: TGTGCCAGCAGCCAGATAGCGGGGGGGATCAACGAGCAGTACTTC.

This clone was detected only once. The V and J genes are TRBV6-5 and TRBJ1-3; D perhaps matches TRBD1 (6 bases). CDR3 length equals 13 residues. CDR1 is MNHEY, CDR2 SVGAGI, per germline. The V gene lost 0 bases and the J gene lost 11 bases, with 11 bases spanning the gap. The CDR3 protein is CASSYSDRPPIYF. CDR3 in DNA: TGTGCCAGCAGTTACTCGGACAGACCCCCCATATATTTT.

The rearrangement links TRBV24-1 to TRBJ2-5; 9 nucleotides match TRBD1. Per germline, CDR1 KGHDR and CDR2 SFDVKD. The CDR3 is 16 amino acids. V was pared by 3 bases and J by 5 bases, with 9 bases of the junction left unmatched. In DNA form, the CDR3 reads TGTGCCACCAGTGATATCGACAGGGGGGTTGGCGAGACCCAGTACTTC. As protein: CATSDIDRGVGETQYF.

This rearrangement joins TRBV6-2 or TRBV6-3 to TRBJ1-2; TRBD1 might be the D (6 bases). This CDR3 has 16 residues. CDR1 and CDR2 from the germline V gene are MNHEY and SVGEGT. Between the trimmed V and J ends, which lost 4 bases and 4 bases, there was a span of 19 bases. The CDR3 sequence is CASSSYLRTEGYGYTF. DNA for the CDR3: TGTGCCAGCAGTTCCTACCTCCGGACAGAAGGCTATGGCTACACCTTC.

The chain links TRBV19 to TRBJ2-1; D is unresolved. V lost 7 bases to trimming and J lost 7 bases, with 8 bases between them. This CDR3 is built from 11 residues. CDR1 LNHDA and CDR2 SQIVND come from the germline V gene (reference sequence). The CDR3 reads CASKQQNEQFF. The CDR3 DNA sequence: TGTGCCAGTAAACAGCAGAATGAGCAGTTCTTC.

A note on this clone: Other DNA sequences in the sample encode the same CDR3. This chain uses TRBV30 with TRBJ1-2; D unresolved. V lost 0 bases to trimming and J lost 5 bases, with 10 bases between them. The CDR3 is made up of 13 amino acids. Looked up from germline, CDR1 is GTSNPN and CDR2 is SVGIG (reference sequence). As DNA, the CDR3 is TGTGCCTGGAGTGTTGGCCCGGGATATGGCTACACCTTC. It yields the protein CAWSVGPGYGYTF.

The chain is built from TRBV19 and TRBJ1-5; possibly TRBD1 for D (6 bases). The CDR3 is 16 amino acids. The V gene lost 4 bases and the J gene lost 4 bases, with 17 bases spanning the gap. Germline-derived CDR1 and CDR2 are LNHDA and SQIVND (reference sequence). CDR3 sequence (DNA): TGTGCCAGTAGTAACTCCAGAAGGGGGTCTAATCAGCCCCAGCATTTT. It encodes CASSNSRRGSNQPQHF.